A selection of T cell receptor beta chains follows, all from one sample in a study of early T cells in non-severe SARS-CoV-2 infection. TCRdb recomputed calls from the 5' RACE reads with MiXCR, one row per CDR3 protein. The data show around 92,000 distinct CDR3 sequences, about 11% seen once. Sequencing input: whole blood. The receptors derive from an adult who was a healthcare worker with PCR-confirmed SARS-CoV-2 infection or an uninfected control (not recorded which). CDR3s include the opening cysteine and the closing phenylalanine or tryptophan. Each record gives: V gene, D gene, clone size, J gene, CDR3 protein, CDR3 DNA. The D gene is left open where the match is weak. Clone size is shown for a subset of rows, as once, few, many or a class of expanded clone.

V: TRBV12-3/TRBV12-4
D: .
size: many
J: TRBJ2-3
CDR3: CASSLGLLGPKRDTQYF
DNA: TGTGCCAGCAGTTTAGGGCTGTTAGGACCCAAAAGAGATACGCAGTATTTT

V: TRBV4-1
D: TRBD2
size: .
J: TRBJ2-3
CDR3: CASSQTVAGEADTQYF
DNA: TGCGCCAGCAGCCAAACGGTAGCGGGGGAAGCAGATACGCAGTATTTT

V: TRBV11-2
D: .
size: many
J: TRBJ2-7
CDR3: CASSPLGGPSSYEQYF
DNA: TGTGCCAGCAGCCCCTTGGGGGGTCCCAGCTCCTACGAGCAGTACTTC

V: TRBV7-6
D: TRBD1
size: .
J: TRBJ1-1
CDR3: CASSSSGGIEAFF
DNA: TGTGCCAGCAGCTCGTCAGGGGGTATTGAAGCTTTCTTT

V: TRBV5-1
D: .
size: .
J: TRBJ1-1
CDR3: CASSLTSVGTEAFF
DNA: TGCGCCAGCAGCTTGACGAGTGTAGGGACTGAAGCTTTCTTT

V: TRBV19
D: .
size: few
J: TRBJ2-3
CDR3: CASSLRDASTDTQYF
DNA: TGTGCCAGTAGTCTCCGGGACGCAAGCACAGATACGCAGTATTTT

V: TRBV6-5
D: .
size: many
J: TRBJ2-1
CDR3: CASSSTGRTDEQFF
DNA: TGTGCCAGCAGTTCTACGGGCCGGACGGATGAGCAGTTCTTC

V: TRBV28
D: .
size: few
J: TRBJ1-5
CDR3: CASSSGWGLSNQPQHF
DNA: TGTGCCAGCAGTTCGGGGTGGGGACTGAGCAATCAGCCCCAGCATTTT

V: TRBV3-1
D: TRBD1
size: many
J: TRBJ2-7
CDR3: CASSSDRGSKQYF
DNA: TGTGCCAGCAGCTCGGACAGGGGAAGCAAGCAGTACTTC

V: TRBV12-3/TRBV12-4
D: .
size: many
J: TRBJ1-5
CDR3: CASSRTGGNQPQHF
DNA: TGTGCCAGCAGTAGGACTGGAGGCAATCAGCCCCAGCATTTT

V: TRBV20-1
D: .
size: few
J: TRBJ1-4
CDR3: CSAPTSGAVDEKLFF
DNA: TGCAGTGCCCCGACGTCGGGGGCGGTGGATGAAAAACTGTTTTTT